This passage covers 24 T cell receptor beta chains from one sample sequenced in a study of T cell responses to AZD1222 COVID-19 vaccine. TCRdb keeps only in-frame clones here, not all; method: immunoSEQ multiplex PCR. The table records about 140,000 clones, 70% to 90% of them present only once. The source material was peripheral blood, sampled on day 0 of AZD1222 vaccination. These receptors were collected from an adult in good health.

The J gene is TRBJ2-1, the V gene TRBV7-8; no clear D. V dropped 3 bases and J dropped 4 bases, with 10 bases sitting between them. The germline gives CDR1 SGHVS, CDR2 FQNEAQ. This CDR3 is 14 amino acids long. The CDR3 DNA sequence: TGTGCCAGCAGCTTCTACGGCCGATACAATGAGCAGTTCTTC. This encodes CASSFYGRYNEQFF. Together with reference TRBV7-8 and TRBJ2-1, the CDR3 gives the full variable domain: GAGVSQSPRYKVAKRGQDVALRCDPISGHVSLFWYQQALGQGPEFLTYFQNEAQLDKSGLPSDRFFAERPEGSVSTLKIQRTQQEDSAVYLCASSFYGRYNEQFFGPGTRLTVL.

The CDR3 DNA follows: TGTGCCACCAGTGATTTCCCTCGTGGGACCGGGGAGCTGTTTTTT. Its protein product is CATSDFPRGTGELFF. The genes are TRBV24-1 and TRBJ2-2, with D unresolved. With 1 base removed from V and 5 bases from J, the gap between germline ends came to 10 bases. CDR3 length: 15 residues. Germline V CDR1 and CDR2: KGHDR, SFDVKD.

The genes are TRBV12-3 or TRBV12-4 and TRBJ1-2; 7 nucleotides line up with TRBD1. V lost 7 bases to trimming and J lost 3 bases; unmatched junction nucleotides: 5. The CDR3 is made up of 13 amino acids. For the CDR3, the DNA is TGTGCCAGCAAGACAGGGTTGGACTATGGCTACACCTTC. It specifies CASKTGLDYGYTF.

This chain joins TRBV5-1 and TRBJ2-1; no reliable D call. V shed 1 base and J shed 1 base, with 15 bases lying between them. CDR3 length: 17 amino acids. The germline CDR1 and CDR2 sequences are SGHRS and YFSETQ. For the CDR3, the DNA is TGCGCCAGCAGCTTGTGGTCCGGAGAAGGGTCCTACAATGAGCAGTTCTTC. The encoded protein is CASSLWSGEGSYNEQFF.

The chain links TRBV5-1 to TRBJ1-2, with D unclear. CDR1 is SGHRS, CDR2 YFSETQ, per germline. V lost 4 bases and J 5 bases, leaving 12 bases between the germline ends. The CDR3 spans 13 residues. The CDR3 coding sequence is TGCGCCAGCAGCCCCTTACAAGGGTATGGCTACACCTTC. This translates into CASSPLQGYGYTF.

The V gene is TRBV5-3, the J gene TRBJ2-6; D tentatively reads TRBD1 or TRBD2 (5 bases each). TRBV5-3 is an ORF; its function is uncertain. Between the trimmed V and J ends, which lost 5 bases and 1 base, there was a span of 16 bases. This CDR3 has 17 amino acids. The CDR3 is CARSKGPQTSGANVLTF. CDR3 nucleotides: TGTGCCAGAAGTAAGGGACCACAAACATCTGGGGCCAACGTCCTGACTTTC.

This chain joins TRBV5-1 and TRBJ1-1, with TRBD1 as a possible D gene (5 bases). Germline V gene sequence: CDR1 SGHRS, CDR2 YFSETQ. V was pared by 3 bases and J by 4 bases, with 13 bases between. CDR3 length: 14 amino acids. CDR3 loop: CASSWGGEGTEAFF. The CDR3 DNA follows: TGCGCCAGCAGCTGGGGCGGTGAAGGCACTGAAGCTTTCTTT.

The rearrangement links TRBV4-1 to TRBJ1-2; possible D gene TRBD1, 6 bases. CDR3 length: 15 residues. The V end was cut by 0 bases, the J end by 4 bases, with 12 bases between. CDR1 is MGHRA, CDR2 YSYEKL, per germline. The CDR3 bases are TGCGCCAGCAGCCAAGACTCCGGGACAACCTATGGCTACACCTTC. Amino acid sequence: CASSQDSGTTYGYTF.

The rearrangement uses TRBV28 and TRBJ2-5; tentatively, D is TRBD2 (7 bases). V shed 8 bases and J shed 1 base, with 17 bases lying between them. The CDR3 sequence is 15 residues long. Germline assignment: CDR1 MDHEN and CDR2 SYDVKM. CDR3 region: CASGRGGTGQETQYF. CDR3 coding DNA: TGTGCCAGCGGTAGGGGGGGGACGGGCCAAGAGACCCAGTACTTC.

The gene calls are TRBV11-2 and TRBJ1-2; D call uncertain. Germline CDR1 reads SGHAT; CDR2 reads FQNNGV. V shed 1 base and J shed 8 bases, with 17 bases lying between them. The CDR3 has 15 residues. CDR3 bases: TGTGCCAGCAGCTTAGTTAGTTCCGAGCCGTTAGGCTACACCTTC. Protein: CASSLVSSEPLGYTF.

The CDR3 loop is CASSSRQGGYTF. DNA for the CDR3: TGTGCCAGCAGTTCCCGACAGGGAGGCTACACCTTC. This chain joins TRBV6-5 and TRBJ1-2; 7 bases are a match to TRBD1. J lost 8 bases, V lost 4 bases, and 4 bases had no gene match. Germline V gene data show CDR1 as MNHEY and CDR2 as SVGAGI. CDR3 size: 12 residues.

This chain uses TRBV5-6 with TRBJ2-5; tentatively, D is TRBD1 (5 bases). This CDR3 comprises 16 residues. Germline CDR1 reads SGHDT; CDR2 reads YYEEEE. Trimming shortened V by 1 base and J by 2 bases, and 15 bases separated the two germline ends. This CDR3 is CASSLNPGPLQETQYF. The CDR3, as DNA: TGTGCCAGCAGCTTGAATCCAGGGCCCCTACAAGAGACCCAGTACTTC.

CDR3 DNA sequence: TGCGCCAGCAGCCAAGTCCGAGCGGGAGTCTCCTACAATGAGCAGTTCTTC. Protein: CASSQVRAGVSYNEQFF. The chain combines TRBV4-1 with TRBJ2-1; 8 nucleotides align to TRBD2. Germline CDR1 MGHRA, CDR2 YSYEKL. V shed 1 base and J 0 bases; nucleotides not matched to a gene: 5. This CDR3 has 17 residues.

J is TRBJ1-5 and V is TRBV6-2 or TRBV6-3; D call uncertain. Germline values: CDR1 MNHEY, CDR2 SVGEGT. The CDR3 is 15 residues long. V lost 3 bases to trimming and J lost 3 bases, with 12 bases between them. CDR3: CASSYLGGPNQPQHF. The CDR3 nucleotides read TGTGCCAGCAGTTATTTGGGAGGGCCCAATCAGCCCCAGCATTTT.

The J gene is TRBJ1-6, the V gene TRBV19; D may be TRBD1 (6 bases). Germline V CDR1 and CDR2: LNHDA, SQIVND (reference sequence). Trimming pared 5 bases from V and 7 bases from J, leaving 15 bases between. The CDR3 covers 15 residues. The CDR3 DNA reads as TGTGCCAGTAGTCACCCGGGACAACTAAATTCACCCCTCCACTTT. Translation: CASSHPGQLNSPLHF.

This clone was found once. The V and J genes are TRBV14 and TRBJ1-2; possibly TRBD1 for D (6 bases). Trimming left V 5 bases short and J 7 bases short, with 14 bases between. This CDR3 region has 13 residues. The V gene's germline CDR1 is SGHDN and CDR2 FVKESK. The CDR3 DNA reads as TGTGCCAGCAGCTTCGACAGGAAAGGTGGCTACACCTTC. Translated, it gives CASSFDRKGGYTF.

DNA for the CDR3: TGTGCCAGCAGCGTAGGGCGCTCCTATGGCTACACCTTC. Translated, it gives CASSVGRSYGYTF. This chain uses TRBV9 with TRBJ1-2; no clear D. The V end lost 0 bases, the J end lost 4 bases, and 7 bases lay between the germline ends. Germline CDR1 SGDLS, CDR2 YYNGEE. The CDR3 spans 13 residues.

The chain couples TRBV19 to TRBJ2-3; 8 bases are shared with TRBD2. J lost 6 bases, V lost 5 bases, and 7 bases had no gene match. The CDR3 is made up of 14 amino acids. Germline assignment: CDR1 LNHDA and CDR2 SQIVND (reference sequence). CDR3 in amino acids: CASSPTSGVDTQYF. The CDR3, as DNA: TGTGCCAGTAGTCCCACTAGCGGTGTCGATACGCAGTATTTT.

The chain couples TRBV2 to TRBJ1-5, with TRBD1 identical over 12 bases. The CDR3 extends over 14 amino acids. V lost 6 bases, J lost 5 bases, and 2 bases stayed unmatched. The germline gives CDR1 SNHLY, CDR2 FYNNEI. The CDR3 loop reads CASRGTGGYQPQHF. In nucleotides, the CDR3 is TGTGCCAGCAGGGGGACAGGGGGCTATCAGCCCCAGCATTTT.

This chain connects TRBV6-4 to TRBJ2-4; a possible D gene is TRBD1 (5 bases). The V and J ends lost 1 base and 2 bases respectively, with 12 bases between them. The CDR3 is made up of 16 amino acids. Germline CDR1 reads MRHNA; CDR2 reads SNTAGT. The CDR3 is CASSDYGARTKNIQYF. In DNA, the CDR3 is TGTGCCAGCAGTGACTATGGGGCGAGGACCAAAAACATTCAGTACTTC.

This CDR3 is CASSSYNYGYTF. Written as DNA, the CDR3 is TGTGCCAGCAGCTCCTATAACTATGGCTACACCTTC. The J gene is TRBJ1-2, the V gene TRBV7-9; D call uncertain. V gave up 4 bases and J gave up 1 base, with 4 bases separating them. Per germline, CDR1 SEHNR and CDR2 FQNEAQ (reference sequence). This CDR3 region has 12 residues.

CDR3 protein: CASSFRTGNTEAFF. CDR3 in DNA: TGTGCCAGCAGTTTCCGGACGGGGAACACTGAAGCTTTCTTT. V and J are TRBV25-1 and TRBJ1-1; D not certain. V lost 5 bases and J lost 1, with 11 bases in between. The CDR3 runs 14 residues. Germline lookup yields CDR1 MGHDK and CDR2 SYGVNS.

The chain combines TRBV28 with TRBJ2-2, with D perhaps matching TRBD1 (6 bases). CDR3 length: 14 residues. The V gene's germline CDR1 is MDHEN and CDR2 SYDVKM. V lost 6 bases to trimming and J lost 3 bases, with 11 bases between them. CDR3 coding DNA: TGTGCCAGCAGAGGGGGTCCGCACACCGGGGAGCTGTTTTTT. Its protein is CASRGGPHTGELFF.

This clone was detected only a few times. This rearrangement joins TRBV5-1 to TRBJ1-2; possibly TRBD1 for D (5 bases). Germline CDR1 and CDR2: SGHRS and YFSETQ. This CDR3 contains 16 residues. V dropped 0 bases and J dropped 6 bases, with 18 bases sitting between them. The CDR3: CASSLVVGSGYNGYTF. In DNA, the CDR3 is TGCGCCAGCAGCTTGGTGGTAGGGTCAGGGTATAATGGCTACACCTTC.